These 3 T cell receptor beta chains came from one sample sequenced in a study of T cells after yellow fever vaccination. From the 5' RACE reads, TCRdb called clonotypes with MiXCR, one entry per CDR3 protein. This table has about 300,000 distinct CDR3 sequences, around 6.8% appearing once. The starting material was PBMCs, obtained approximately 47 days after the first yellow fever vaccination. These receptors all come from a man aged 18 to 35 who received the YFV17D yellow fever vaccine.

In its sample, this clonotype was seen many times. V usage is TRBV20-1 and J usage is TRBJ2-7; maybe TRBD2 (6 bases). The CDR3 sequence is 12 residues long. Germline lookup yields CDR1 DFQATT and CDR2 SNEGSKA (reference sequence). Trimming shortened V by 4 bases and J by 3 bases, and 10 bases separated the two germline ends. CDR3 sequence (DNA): TGCAGTGCTAAGGACGGGGGCTACGAGCAGTACGTC. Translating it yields CSAKDGGYEQYV.

Here the CDR3 reads CASSFVSRNEQFF. Here the CDR3 DNA reads TGTGCCAGCAGTTTCGTGTCGCGCAATGAGCAGTTCTTC. V gene TRBV12-3 or TRBV12-4 combines with J gene TRBJ2-1; D gene unclear. Trimming shortened V by 3 bases and J by 6 bases, and 9 bases separated the two germline ends. The CDR3 extends over 13 amino acids.

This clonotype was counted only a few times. The CDR3 DNA reads TGCGCCAGCATGGACCAGGGGGCGAGCACTGAAGCTTTCTTT. It codes for CASMDQGASTEAFF. The chain uses TRBV5-1 and TRBJ1-1; 8 positions agree with TRBD1. The CDR3 runs 14 residues. Germline CDR1 SGHRS, CDR2 YFSETQ. V trimming: 6 bases; J trimming: 4 bases; junction bases outside the gene matches: 8.